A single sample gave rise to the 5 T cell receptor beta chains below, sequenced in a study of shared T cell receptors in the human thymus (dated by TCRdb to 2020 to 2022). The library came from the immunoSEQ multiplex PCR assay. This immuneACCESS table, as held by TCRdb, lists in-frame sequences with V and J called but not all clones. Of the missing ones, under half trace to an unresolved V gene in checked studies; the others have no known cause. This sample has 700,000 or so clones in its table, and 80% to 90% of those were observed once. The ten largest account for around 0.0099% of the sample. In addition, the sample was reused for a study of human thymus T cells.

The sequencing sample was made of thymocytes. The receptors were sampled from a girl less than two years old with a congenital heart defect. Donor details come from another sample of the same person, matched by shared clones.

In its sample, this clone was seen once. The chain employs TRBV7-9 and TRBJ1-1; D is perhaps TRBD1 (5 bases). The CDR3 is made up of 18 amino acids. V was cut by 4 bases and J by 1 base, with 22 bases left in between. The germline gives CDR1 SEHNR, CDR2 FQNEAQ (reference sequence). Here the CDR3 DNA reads TGTGCCAGCAGCTCGGACGGGGGGAGCGGAGGGGAGAACACTGAAGCTTTCTTT. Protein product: CASSSDGGSGGENTEAFF.

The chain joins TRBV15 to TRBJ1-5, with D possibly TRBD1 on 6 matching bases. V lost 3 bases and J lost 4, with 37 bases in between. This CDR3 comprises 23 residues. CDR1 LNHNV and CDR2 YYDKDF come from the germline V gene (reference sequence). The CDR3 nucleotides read TGTGCCACCAGCAGTGACCTTGGTTTACGGGGAGGGGGTGGCTCCGGGTTTAATCAGCCCCAGCATTTT. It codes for CATSSDLGLRGGGGSGFNQPQHF.

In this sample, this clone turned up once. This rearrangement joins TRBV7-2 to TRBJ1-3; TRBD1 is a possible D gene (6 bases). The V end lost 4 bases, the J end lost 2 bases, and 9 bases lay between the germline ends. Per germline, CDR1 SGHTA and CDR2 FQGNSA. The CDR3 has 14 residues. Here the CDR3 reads CASSSRGPGNTIYF. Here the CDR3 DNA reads TGTGCCAGCAGCTCCAGGGGTCCTGGAAACACCATATATTTT.

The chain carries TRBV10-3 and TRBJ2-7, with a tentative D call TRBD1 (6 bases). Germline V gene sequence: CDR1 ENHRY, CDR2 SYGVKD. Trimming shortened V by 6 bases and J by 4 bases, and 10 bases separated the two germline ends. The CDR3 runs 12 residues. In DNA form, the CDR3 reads TGTGCCATCAGGGACAGTCATTACGAGCAGTACTTC. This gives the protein CAIRDSHYEQYF.

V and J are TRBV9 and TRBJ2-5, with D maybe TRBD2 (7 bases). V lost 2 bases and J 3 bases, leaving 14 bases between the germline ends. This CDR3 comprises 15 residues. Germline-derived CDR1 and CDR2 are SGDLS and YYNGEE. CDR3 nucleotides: TGTGCCAGCAGCGTCATAAGGGAGGGGGAAGAGACCCAGTACTTC. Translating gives CASSVIREGEETQYF.